These T cell receptor beta chains were read from a single sample in a study of Graves' ophthalmopathy and Graves' hyperthyroidism. TCRdb called the multiplex PCR reads again in MiXCR, with one record for every CDR3 protein. The top ten hold 11% of the sample, which has around 1.1 million distinct CDR3 sequences, 35% to 40% seen once. The sample was peripheral blood or thyroid tissue (not recorded which). The origin of the receptors is an adult man with Graves' hyperthyroidism. Each CDR3 is given with its conserved first and last residue. The order of the fields is V gene, J gene, CDR3 protein.

>TRBV6-6|TRBJ2-7
CASSYGAGVHEQYF
>TRBV7-9|TRBJ1-1
CASTGRLEAFF
>TRBV5-6|TRBJ1-2
CASSPKTGGGYTF
>TRBV20-1|TRBJ2-5
CSAIPGLAEETQYF
>TRBV7-8|TRBJ2-2
CASNDVTGGTGELFF
>TRBV10-3|TRBJ2-7
CASSTPLGTSGRGGSYEQYF
>TRBV12-3/TRBV12-4|TRBJ2-5
CASNRGQGQTQYF
>TRBV19|TRBJ2-5
CASSSGTAYQETQYF
>TRBV15|TRBJ1-5
CATSSWGTGRFGNQPQHF
>TRBV19|TRBJ1-5
CASSPMGVSNQPQHF
>TRBV14|TRBJ2-2
CASSQDDRLRTGELFF
>TRBV30|TRBJ2-5
CAWSVAGGETQYF
>TRBV6-5|TRBJ2-5
CASSQLSGRAFTETQYF
>TRBV7-9|TRBJ2-7
CASSPPDRVSYEQYF
>TRBV20-1|TRBJ2-5
CSEGRGETQYF
>TRBV7-2|TRBJ2-7
CASSLGATGDEQYF
>TRBV5-8|TRBJ1-2
CASSLVDRVGGYTF
>TRBV4-3|TRBJ2-2
CASSQFGGGSDGELFF
>TRBV29-1|TRBJ2-5
CSVDGRGGAETQYF
>TRBV12-3/TRBV12-4|TRBJ1-6
CASSLDLSGQRRSPPHF
>TRBV15|TRBJ1-2
CATLPTLDRNYGYTF
>TRBV7-8|TRBJ1-2
CASSLGFPGDSYGYTF
>TRBV6-5|TRBJ2-2
CASKPARAITGELFF
>TRBV4-2|TRBJ1-1
CASSQEKVNIPEAFF
>TRBV7-3|TRBJ2-5
CASSLKAGATQYF
>TRBV5-6|TRBJ1-1
CASSSRDRGLGNTEAFF
>TRBV7-6|TRBJ2-5
CASSRESGTSRETQYF
>TRBV5-1|TRBJ1-2
CASSLATLHPYGYTF
>TRBV7-9|.
CASSTTGTASYEQYF
>TRBV7-9|TRBJ1-2
CASSSPGGPFGYTF
>TRBV5-6|TRBJ1-5
CASSPWTGPQPQHF
>TRBV20-1|TRBJ2-7
CSASRQGVRDYEQYF
>TRBV6-5|TRBJ2-7
CASSSLEGYEQYF
>TRBV4-3|TRBJ1-2
CASSPSPGAGYTF
>TRBV2|TRBJ2-7
CASRLNSYEQYF
>TRBV11-2|TRBJ2-2
CASSGLGLAGENTGELFF
>TRBV7-2|TRBJ1-2
CASSPRGQGDSNYGYTF
>TRBV7-9|TRBJ1-1
CASIKENTEAFF
>TRBV7-9|TRBJ1-5
CASSLGVGRAQHF
>TRBV10-2|TRBJ2-7
CASSATPGTGYEQYF
>TRBV25-1|TRBJ2-2
CASSELLDTGELFF
>TRBV25-1|TRBJ1-6
CAVLGQANSPLHF
>TRBV11-2|TRBJ2-7
CASSLVGRDGHYEQYF